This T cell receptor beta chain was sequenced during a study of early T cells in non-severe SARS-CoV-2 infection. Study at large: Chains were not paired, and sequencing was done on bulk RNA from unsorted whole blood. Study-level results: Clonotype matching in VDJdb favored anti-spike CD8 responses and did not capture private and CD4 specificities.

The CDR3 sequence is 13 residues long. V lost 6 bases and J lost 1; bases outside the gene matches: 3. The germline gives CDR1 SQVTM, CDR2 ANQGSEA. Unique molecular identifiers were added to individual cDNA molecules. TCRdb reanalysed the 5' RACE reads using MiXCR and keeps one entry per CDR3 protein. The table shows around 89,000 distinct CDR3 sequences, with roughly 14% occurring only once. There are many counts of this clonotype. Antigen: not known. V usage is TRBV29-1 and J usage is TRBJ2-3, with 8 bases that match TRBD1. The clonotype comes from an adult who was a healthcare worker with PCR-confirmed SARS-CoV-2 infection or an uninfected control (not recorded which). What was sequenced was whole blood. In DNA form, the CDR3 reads TGCAGCGTCACGGGACAGGGCACAGATACGCAGTATTTT. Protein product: CSVTGQGTDTQYF.